The 27 T cell receptor beta chains reported below all come from one sample, sequenced in a study of cytomegalovirus exposure and HLA in healthy donors. This table comes from immunoSEQ multiplex PCR, and its TCRdb copy is limited to in-frame clones, with some not included. The sample yields about 330,000 clones, roughly 87% seen once. The sequencing input was PBMCs. These TCRs come from a woman in her twenties or thirties in good health and CMV-seropositive.

The chain carries TRBV30 and TRBJ2-3, with D hard to call. Germline V gene lookup returns CDR1 GTSNPN and CDR2 SVGIG (reference sequence). The CDR3 consists of 11 residues. With 5 bases removed from V and 7 bases from J, the gap between germline ends came to 10 bases. The DNA for the CDR3 is TGTGCCTGGGTTTCCTTGAATACGCAGTATTTT. Its translation: CAWVSLNTQYF.

The chain carries TRBV18 and TRBJ2-5, with D tentatively TRBD2 (7 bases). Looked up from germline, CDR1 is KGHSH and CDR2 is LQKENI. The CDR3 has 13 amino acids. Trimming shortened V by 5 bases and J by 4 bases, and 11 bases separated the two germline ends. The CDR3 DNA sequence: TGTGCCAGCTCAGGGGGGGCCGGAGAGACCCAGTACTTC. Its protein product is CASSGGAGETQYF.

The genes are TRBV11-2 and TRBJ2-1; D is possibly TRBD2 (6 bases). In germline, CDR1 is SGHAT, CDR2 FQNNGV. There are 12 residues in the CDR3. The V gene lost 5 bases and the J gene lost 10 bases, with 12 bases spanning the gap. CDR3 protein: CASSMVAEEQFF. In nucleotides, the CDR3 is TGTGCCAGCAGCATGGTAGCGGAGGAGCAGTTCTTC.

The rearrangement uses TRBV5-4 and TRBJ1-1; a weak D match, TRBD1 (6 bases). CDR3 length: 14 amino acids. Germline V gene sequence: CDR1 SGHNT, CDR2 YYREEE (reference sequence). Trimming shortened V by 0 bases and J by 4 bases, and 10 bases separated the two germline ends. The CDR3, as DNA: TGTGCCAGCAGCTTGGGGGGGCTGGCCACTGAAGCTTTCTTT. Residues: CASSLGGLATEAFF.

Only a few counts were recorded for this clone. The chain combines TRBV18 with TRBJ1-5, with TRBD1 matching over 11 bases. Germline V gives CDR1 KGHSH, CDR2 LQKENI. J lost 5 bases, V lost 5 bases, and 11 bases had no gene match. CDR3 size: 17 residues. The CDR3 region is CASSSIPGQGGDQPQHF. For the CDR3, the DNA is TGTGCCAGCTCATCGATACCGGGACAGGGGGGAGATCAGCCCCAGCATTTT.

The chain couples TRBV27 to TRBJ2-7, with D hard to call. Trimming stripped 0 bases from V and 3 bases from J, with 9 bases between. The CDR3 sequence is 14 residues long. Germline V gives CDR1 MNHEY, CDR2 SMNVEV (reference sequence). The CDR3, as DNA: TGTGCCAGCAGTTTATCGAGGACGGACTACGAGCAGTACTTC. Protein sequence: CASSLSRTDYEQYF.

The chain links TRBV7-6 to TRBJ2-7, with a possible D match to TRBD1 (5 bases). Trimming cost V 5 bases and J 4 bases, with 9 bases left between them. Germline assignment: CDR1 SGHVS and CDR2 FNYEAQ. This CDR3 is built from 12 residues. The chain's CDR3 is CASSTRAYEQYF. CDR3 DNA sequence: TGTGCCAGCAGCACCAGGGCTTACGAGCAGTACTTC.

J is TRBJ2-7 and V is TRBV4-1, with D perhaps being TRBD1 or TRBD2 (5 bases each). V dropped 1 base and J dropped 2 bases, with 9 bases sitting between them. The length of the CDR3 is 14 residues. Looked up from germline, CDR1 is MGHRA and CDR2 is YSYEKL. Here the CDR3 reads CASSQVPGPYEQYF. The CDR3, as DNA: TGCGCCAGCAGCCAAGTCCCGGGGCCCTACGAGCAGTACTTC.

This clone was counted between two and nine times. This chain uses TRBV7-6 with TRBJ1-3, with unresolved D. The ends were cut back, 0 bases at V and 4 bases at J, with 7 bases in the middle. Germline V gene sequence: CDR1 SGHVS, CDR2 FNYEAQ. There are 14 residues in the CDR3. This CDR3 reads CASSLASGGNTIYF. Here the CDR3 DNA reads TGTGCCAGCAGCTTAGCGTCCGGAGGAAACACCATATATTTT.

The chain carries TRBV7-6 and TRBJ1-5, with D maybe TRBD1 (5 bases). The CDR3 has 16 amino acids. Per germline, CDR1 SGHVS and CDR2 FNYEAQ. Trimming removed 5 bases at V and 2 bases at J, with 16 bases between. Here the CDR3 reads CASSPGPGGGNQPQHF. The DNA for the CDR3 is TGTGCCAGCAGCCCAGGGCCGGGAGGGGGCAATCAGCCCCAGCATTTT.

V gene TRBV6-5 combines with J gene TRBJ2-1, with 7 nucleotides matching TRBD2. CDR1 and CDR2 (germline): MNHEY, SVGAGI. The CDR3 extends over 12 amino acids. V trimming: 5 bases; J trimming: 10 bases; junction bases outside the gene matches: 5. The CDR3 sequence: CASSPGGLEQFF. The DNA for the CDR3 is TGTGCCAGCAGTCCCGGGGGACTAGAGCAGTTCTTC.

The J gene is TRBJ1-5, the V gene TRBV18; D is undetermined. Germline CDR1 KGHSH, CDR2 LQKENI. V lost 4 bases and J 5 bases, leaving 9 bases between the germline ends. This CDR3 region has 13 residues. CDR3: CASSRTGDQPQHF. In DNA form, the CDR3 reads TGTGCCAGCTCACGGACGGGTGATCAGCCCCAGCATTTT.

Regarding this clone: Other nucleotide sequences in the sample specify the same CDR3. The chain employs TRBV9 and TRBJ2-5; the D is unclear. Trimming stripped 0 bases from V and 4 bases from J, with 4 bases between. The CDR3 covers 12 residues. The V gene's germline CDR1 is SGDLS and CDR2 YYNGEE. CDR3 in amino acids: CASSVVGETQYF. CDR3 nucleotide sequence: TGTGCCAGCAGCGTAGTAGGAGAGACCCAGTACTTC. Combining the CDR3 with reference TRBV9 and TRBJ2-5 gives the whole variable domain DSGVTQTPKHLITATGQRVTLRCSPRSGDLSVYWYQQSLDQGLQFLIQYYNGEERAKGNILERFSAQQFPDLHSELNLSSLELGDSALYFCASSVVGETQYFGPGTRLLVL.

This rearrangement joins TRBV2 to TRBJ1-1, with a weak D call TRBD1 (5 bases). V lost 4 bases and J 10 bases, leaving 16 bases between the germline ends. CDR1 SNHLY and CDR2 FYNNEI come from the germline V gene. CDR3 size: 13 residues. The chain's CDR3 is CASSAGTLIVAFF. CDR3 bases: TGTGCCAGCAGTGCCGGGACTCTCATCGTAGCTTTCTTT.

The chain joins TRBV7-8 to TRBJ2-7; 10 bases line up with TRBD2. The germline V gene encodes CDR1 SGHVS and CDR2 FQNEAQ. Losses at the gene ends were 0 bases for V and 4 bases for J; bases not matched to a gene: 3. The CDR3 extends over 15 amino acids. CDR3 region: CASSLATSGKYEQYF. The CDR3 DNA is TGTGCCAGCAGCTTAGCTACTAGCGGGAAGTACGAGCAGTACTTC.

This clone has a handful of counts. V usage is TRBV14 and J usage is TRBJ2-7; D may match TRBD1 or TRBD2 (5 bases each). The CDR3 is made up of 15 amino acids. Per germline, CDR1 SGHDN and CDR2 FVKESK. V dropped 1 base and J dropped 3 bases, with 13 bases sitting between them. This CDR3 reads CASSQASQGNYEQYF. CDR3 bases: TGTGCCAGCAGCCAAGCTAGCCAGGGTAACTACGAGCAGTACTTC.

The CDR3 nucleotides are TGCAGCGTTGAATTGGACACCCCCTACGAGCAGTACTTC. Its protein is CSVELDTPYEQYF. The chain is built from TRBV29-1 and TRBJ2-7; weak D call: TRBD1 (5 bases). CDR3 length: 13 residues. Trimming removed 2 bases from V and 2 bases from J, with 10 bases in between. In germline, CDR1 is SQVTM, CDR2 ANQGSEA.

The chain links TRBV15 to TRBJ2-5, with 8 bases identical to TRBD2. V lost 4 bases to trimming and J lost 4 bases; unmatched junction nucleotides: 8. The germline gives CDR1 LNHNV, CDR2 YYDKDF (reference sequence). This CDR3 is built from 15 residues. The CDR3 is CATSNLREGRETQYF. CDR3 bases: TGTGCCACCAGCAACCTCCGGGAGGGCAGAGAGACCCAGTACTTC.

DNA of the CDR3: TGTGCCAGCACGCCACAGGGGGCGATGGGGGAGACCCAGTACTTC. Amino acid sequence: CASTPQGAMGETQYF. The chain recombines TRBV18 with TRBJ2-5; 9 nucleotides agree with TRBD1. This CDR3 comprises 15 residues. The trim removed 8 bases at V and 5 bases at J, leaving 12 bases unmatched. CDR1 is KGHSH, CDR2 LQKENI, per germline.

This chain's CDR3 is CASSKARSSSSTDTQYF. In nucleotides, the CDR3 is TGTGCCAGTAGCAAGGCGAGGTCCTCCTCTAGCACAGATACGCAGTATTTT. The chain employs TRBV19 and TRBJ2-3; D remains ambiguous. Germline CDR1 and CDR2: LNHDA and SQIVND (reference sequence). V shed 6 bases and J shed 0 bases, with 19 bases lying between them. The CDR3 extends over 17 amino acids.

CDR3 bases: TGTGCCAGCGGTGACACAGCAAACAATCAGCCCCAGCATTTT. Protein product: CASGDTANNQPQHF. V usage is TRBV28 and J usage is TRBJ1-5; D gene unclear. Trimming took off 8 bases at V and 3 bases at J, with 14 bases between the two ends. CDR1 is MDHEN and CDR2 is SYDVKM in the germline V gene. The CDR3 has 14 amino acids.

The V call is TRBV18, the J call TRBJ1-1; weak D call: TRBD1 (5 bases). The CDR3 loop spans 14 amino acids. Germline V CDR1 and CDR2: KGHSH, LQKENI. The V gene lost 5 bases and the J gene lost 8 bases, with 18 bases spanning the gap. The CDR3 bases are TGTGCCAGCTCAAGTACGGGGGGAGGAACCGAAGCTTTCTTT. Translation: CASSSTGGGTEAFF.

The chain couples TRBV2 to TRBJ2-3; 8 nucleotides match TRBD1. Trimming took 9 bases from V and 2 from J; bases not matched to a gene: 13. This CDR3 contains 16 residues. CDR1 is SNHLY and CDR2 is FYNNEI in the germline V gene. CDR3 protein: CAREDRERFLTDTQYF. CDR3 coding DNA: TGTGCCAGGGAGGACAGGGAACGCTTTCTCACAGATACGCAGTATTTT.

The V gene is TRBV6-5, the J gene TRBJ2-7; the D gene could be TRBD1 or TRBD2 (6 bases each). This CDR3 contains 11 residues. Germline assignment: CDR1 MNHEY and CDR2 SVGAGI. V lost 8 bases, J lost 4 bases, and 9 bases lay in between. The CDR3 DNA follows: TGTGCCAGCGAGGGGGGATACGAGCAGTACTTC. Encoded protein: CASEGGYEQYF.

The chain uses TRBV29-1 and TRBJ1-1; D is ambiguous. Germline V gene data show CDR1 as SQVTM and CDR2 as ANQGSEA. V lost 7 bases, J lost 3 bases, and 9 bases lay in between. This CDR3 comprises 11 residues. CDR3 protein: CSARIDTEAFF. The CDR3 bases are TGCAGCGCGCGAATAGACACTGAAGCTTTCTTT.

The genes are TRBV30 and TRBJ2-4; D is unclear. The V and J ends lost 4 bases and 2 bases respectively, with 9 bases between them. This CDR3 contains 13 residues. Germline V gene lookup returns CDR1 GTSNPN and CDR2 SVGIG (reference sequence). CDR3 sequence reads: CAWTDGTKNIQYF. The CDR3 DNA sequence: TGTGCCTGGACCGATGGGACCAAAAACATTCAGTACTTC.

The chain uses TRBV28 and TRBJ2-3; possibly TRBD1 or TRBD2 for D (6 bases each). CDR1 is MDHEN, CDR2 SYDVKM, per germline. CDR3 length: 14 residues. Trimming left V 3 bases short and J 5 bases short, with 12 bases between. This CDR3 reads CASSFRGRVDTQYF. CDR3 nucleotide sequence: TGTGCCAGCAGTTTTCGGGGGCGTGTAGATACGCAGTATTTT.